The rows below give T cell receptor beta chains drawn from one sample of a study of OX40 agonist ivuxolimab in advanced cancers. Sequencing was performed with immunoSEQ multiplex PCR; in TCRdb, only in-frame clones are kept and a portion is missing. The profile shows some 69,000 clones, around nine tenths of them singletons. This sample comprised CD4+ or CD8+ T cells sorted from blood, obtained in a trial of the OX40 agonist ivuxolimab. Receptors originate from an adult with an advanced solid tumor such as melanoma, head and neck, liver or kidney cancer. Both conserved end residues are part of each CDR3. The D gene is left open where the match is weak. Expanded clones are given a class, and other clones once, few, many or no size at all.

v_call: TRBV15; d_call: .; clone_size: .; j_call: TRBJ2-4; cdr3_aa: CATSREIEGIQYF; cdr3_nt: TGTGCCACCAGCAGGGAGATTGAGGGGATTCAGTACTTC
v_call: TRBV29-1; d_call: TRBD2; clone_size: .; j_call: TRBJ2-7; cdr3_aa: CSVESSGVTYEQYF; cdr3_nt: TGCAGCGTTGAAAGTAGCGGGGTCACCTACGAGCAGTACTTC
v_call: TRBV7-2; d_call: .; clone_size: .; j_call: TRBJ2-1; cdr3_aa: CASSLVGGFGYNEQFF; cdr3_nt: TGTGCCAGCAGCTTAGTAGGGGGGTTTGGGTACAATGAGCAGTTCTTC
v_call: TRBV30; d_call: .; clone_size: once; j_call: TRBJ2-2; cdr3_aa: CAWSVQLDTGELFF; cdr3_nt: TGTGCCTGGAGTGTACAGCTCGACACCGGGGAGCTGTTTTTT
v_call: TRBV2; d_call: TRBD2; clone_size: .; j_call: TRBJ2-1; cdr3_aa: CASRGLRTSDNEQFF; cdr3_nt: TGTGCCAGCAGGGGCCTCCGGACTAGCGACAATGAGCAGTTCTTC
v_call: TRBV6-6; d_call: .; clone_size: .; j_call: TRBJ1-4; cdr3_aa: CASSHVSSGEKLFF; cdr3_nt: TGTGCCAGCAGCCACGTTTCATCGGGCGAAAAACTGTTTTTT
v_call: TRBV11-2; d_call: .; clone_size: few; j_call: TRBJ1-2; cdr3_aa: CASSFPRGYGYTF; cdr3_nt: TGTGCCAGCAGCTTCCCCCGCGGGTATGGCTACACCTTC
v_call: TRBV5-1; d_call: TRBD2; clone_size: .; j_call: TRBJ2-5; cdr3_aa: CASSVFSGNQETQYF; cdr3_nt: TGCGCCAGCAGTGTGTTTAGCGGGAATCAGGAGACCCAGTACTTC
v_call: TRBV5-8; d_call: TRBD1; clone_size: .; j_call: TRBJ2-5; cdr3_aa: CASSPRTGLLETQYF; cdr3_nt: TGTGCCAGCAGCCCCCGGACAGGGTTACTAGAGACCCAGTACTTC
v_call: TRBV19; d_call: TRBD1; clone_size: .; j_call: TRBJ1-1; cdr3_aa: CANPKRGQTNIEAFF; cdr3_nt: TGTGCCAACCCTAAAAGGGGACAGACAAACATTGAAGCTTTCTTT
v_call: TRBV5-1; d_call: .; clone_size: .; j_call: TRBJ1-3; cdr3_aa: CASSLNDRNTIYF; cdr3_nt: TGCGCCAGCAGCTTGAACGATCGGAACACCATATATTTT
v_call: TRBV5-1; d_call: TRBD2; clone_size: .; j_call: TRBJ2-1; cdr3_aa: CVSSSDGTRGNEQFF; cdr3_nt: TGCGTCAGCAGCTCGGACGGGACTAGGGGTAATGAGCAGTTCTTC
v_call: TRBV6-5; d_call: .; clone_size: .; j_call: TRBJ1-5; cdr3_aa: CASGLLPGNQPQHF; cdr3_nt: TGTGCCAGCGGCCTGTTACCGGGCAATCAGCCCCAGCATTTT
v_call: TRBV7-8; d_call: .; clone_size: .; j_call: TRBJ2-1; cdr3_aa: CASSYLGLLGDFEFF; cdr3_nt: TGTGCCAGCAGCTATTTGGGGTTGCTGGGGGACTTCGAGTTCTTC
v_call: TRBV11-3; d_call: TRBD2; clone_size: .; j_call: TRBJ2-1; cdr3_aa: CASSPGGYNEQFF; cdr3_nt: TGTGCCAGCAGCCCGGGGGGCTACAATGAGCAGTTCTTC
v_call: TRBV27; d_call: .; clone_size: .; j_call: TRBJ2-7; cdr3_aa: CASNDFGASDEQYF; cdr3_nt: TGTGCCAGCAACGATTTCGGGGCTAGCGACGAGCAGTACTTC
v_call: TRBV6-5; d_call: TRBD2; clone_size: .; j_call: TRBJ2-7; cdr3_aa: CASNRAGERSYEQYF; cdr3_nt: TGTGCCAGTAACCGAGCGGGAGAAAGGTCCTACGAGCAGTACTTC